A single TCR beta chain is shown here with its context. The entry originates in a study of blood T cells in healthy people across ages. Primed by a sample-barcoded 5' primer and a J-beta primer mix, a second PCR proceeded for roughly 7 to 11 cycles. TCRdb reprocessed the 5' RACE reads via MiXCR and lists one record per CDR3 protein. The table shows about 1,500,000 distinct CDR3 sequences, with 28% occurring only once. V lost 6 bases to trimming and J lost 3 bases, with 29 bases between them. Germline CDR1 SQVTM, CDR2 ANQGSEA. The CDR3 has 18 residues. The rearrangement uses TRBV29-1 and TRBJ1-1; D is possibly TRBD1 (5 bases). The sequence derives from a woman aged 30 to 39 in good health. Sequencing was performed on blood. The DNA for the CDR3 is TGCAGCGTGGGACGGCGCCTTGCCCCCTACCCTGGTCACACTGAAGCTTTCTTT. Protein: CSVGRRLAPYPGHTEAFF. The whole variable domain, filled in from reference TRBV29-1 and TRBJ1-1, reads SAVISQKPSRDICQRGTSLTIQCQVDSQVTMMFWYRQQPGQSLTLIATANQGSEATYESGFVIDKFPISRPNLTFSTLTVSNMSPEDSSIYLCSVGRRLAPYPGHTEAFFGQGTRLTVV.